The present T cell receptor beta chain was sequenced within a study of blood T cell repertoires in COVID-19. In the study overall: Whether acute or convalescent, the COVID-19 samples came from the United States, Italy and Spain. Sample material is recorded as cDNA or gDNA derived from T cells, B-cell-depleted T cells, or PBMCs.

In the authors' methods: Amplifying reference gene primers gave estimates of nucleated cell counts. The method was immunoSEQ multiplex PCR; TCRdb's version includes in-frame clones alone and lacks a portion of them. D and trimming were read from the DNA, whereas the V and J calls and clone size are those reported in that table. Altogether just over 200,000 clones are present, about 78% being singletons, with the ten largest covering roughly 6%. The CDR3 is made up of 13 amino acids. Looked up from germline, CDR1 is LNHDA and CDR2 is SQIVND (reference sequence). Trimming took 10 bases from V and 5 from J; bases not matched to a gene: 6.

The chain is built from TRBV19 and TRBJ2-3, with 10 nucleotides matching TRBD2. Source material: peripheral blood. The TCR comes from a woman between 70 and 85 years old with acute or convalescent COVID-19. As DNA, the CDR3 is TGTGCCACCTCGGGACTAGCGCGAGATACGCAGTATTTT. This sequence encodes CATSGLARDTQYF.